This is a list of T cell receptor beta chains from one sample in a study of human T cells and chemical hapten exposure. MiXCR was run by TCRdb on the RACE reads, yielding one entry per CDR3 protein. The data contain 85,000 to 95,000 distinct CDR3 sequences, around 9% of them seen just once; the ten biggest clones take up 2.5% to 3%. Input material: whole blood. These receptors were taken from a female donor in good health. Some clones in this sample may be carry-over from other donors' samples. The CDR3 runs from the conserved cysteine through the conserved F or W. Each record gives: CDR3 DNA, CDR3 protein, clone size, V gene, J gene, D gene. D genes are given only for firm matches. Some rows have no size entry. The others give once, few or many, or a class for an expanded clone.

TGTGCCAGCAGCCCCGACCCCAGCTCCTACGAGCAGTACTTC	CASSPDPSSYEQYF	many	TRBV28	TRBJ2-7	.
TGCAGTGCTAGAGTGGGACTAGTCACCCATGAGCAGTTCTTC	CSARVGLVTHEQFF	few	TRBV20-1	TRBJ2-1	TRBD2
TGCAGCGTTGAAGGGCTCTCTGGGGCCAACGTCCTGACTTTC	CSVEGLSGANVLTF	.	TRBV29-1	TRBJ2-6	.
TGCAGTGCTGTGGGACTAGCGGGAGCTAGCTCCTACGAGCAGTACTTC	CSAVGLAGASSYEQYF	many	TRBV20-1	TRBJ2-7	TRBD2
TGTGCCAGCTCCCCCGAGGGTGTTAGCGGGACCCCCTACGAGCAGTACTTC	CASSPEGVSGTPYEQYF	many	TRBV14	TRBJ2-7	TRBD2
TGTGCCAGCAGGCCCCCAAAGAACACTGAAGCTTTCTTT	CASRPPKNTEAFF	many	TRBV6-5	TRBJ1-1	.
TGTGCCAGCAGCTTAGCCCCGGGCGGCAATGAGCAGTTCTTC	CASSLAPGGNEQFF	many	TRBV7-2	TRBJ2-1	.
TGCAGCGTTGCCAAGCCCGGGACCTCCTACGAGCAGTACTTC	CSVAKPGTSYEQYF	.	TRBV29-1	TRBJ2-7	.
TGTGCCAGCAGCTTCACCGGGACAGGGTCCTACAATGAGCAGTTCTTC	CASSFTGTGSYNEQFF	few	TRBV7-2	TRBJ2-1	TRBD1
TGCGCCAGCAGCCAAGATGGGGAGGGGGCCTACAATGAGCAGTTCTTC	CASSQDGEGAYNEQFF	.	TRBV4-3	TRBJ2-1	.
TGTGCCAGCAGCACGAGACAGGGGATGAACACTGAAGCTTTCTTT	CASSTRQGMNTEAFF	many	TRBV4-2	TRBJ1-1	TRBD1
TGTGCCAGCAGTGTCCCAGGCCCGGTAGGAAACACCATATATTTT	CASSVPGPVGNTIYF	many	TRBV6-1	TRBJ1-3	.
TGTGCTAGTGGTCACGGACAGGGTGATTTTAATGAGCAGTTCTTC	CASGHGQGDFNEQFF	few	TRBV12-5	TRBJ2-1	TRBD1
TGCAGTGCTCCCTTAGCGGGAGACCCCACCGGGGAGCTGTTTTTT	CSAPLAGDPTGELFF	few	TRBV20-1	TRBJ2-2	TRBD2
TGTGCCAGCAGTGAAGAGGATAGGAGTAATACCTTC	CASSEEDRSNTF	few	TRBV2	TRBJ1-2	.
TGCAGCGTTGAAGATCCTGTCAGGGGTCCTCAAGAGACCCAGTACTTC	CSVEDPVRGPQETQYF	many	TRBV29-1	TRBJ2-5	.